This T cell receptor beta chain appears in the sequencing data of a study of T cell responses to AZD1222 COVID-19 vaccine. Study-wide results and caveats: Spike as a whole was targeted by vaccine-associated CD4 TCRs, dominant at 160-218 and 743-854. Females outnumbered males among donors, who were mostly white British; clonal diversity was possibly underestimated. The study identified only five to seven AZD1222 recipients as seropositive at baseline.

Sequenced by immunoSEQ multiplex PCR; TCRdb stores in-frame clones only, minus some. Of approximately 17,000 clones listed, about four fifths are singletons. As concerns this clone: Its target is unknown. Other nucleotide sequences in the sample specify the same CDR3.

Trimming took 4 bases from V and 4 from J; bases not matched to a gene: 6. Germline V gene lookup returns CDR1 LGHDT and CDR2 YNNKEL (reference sequence). This CDR3 is 14 amino acids long. The chain is built from TRBV3-1 (or the pseudogene TRBV3-2) and TRBJ1-2; 7 bases are shared with TRBD1. Sample: peripheral blood, taken 28 days after the second AZD1222 dose. The clonotype comes from an adult who received the AZD1222 COVID-19 vaccine. The CDR3 sequence: CASSPQGQIYGYTF. The CDR3, as DNA: TGTGCCAGCAGCCCTCAGGGACAGATCTATGGCTACACCTTC.